Shown below are 29 T cell receptor beta chains from a single sample sequenced in a study of PD-1 blockade in classical Hodgkin lymphoma. Every one of the patients relapsed after autologous stem cell transplantation (brentuximab vedotin exposure was variable). Thawed PBMCs underwent magnetic negative selection to yield purified CD4+ T cells. The repertoire was sequenced with immunoSEQ multiplex PCR; TCRdb's copy has only in-frame clones and lacks some. The sample shows about 35,000 clones, approximately 92% of them seen only once. The sequencing used CD4+ T cells from blood, collected at baseline. The receptors here all came from a human donor with classical Hodgkin lymphoma.

This clone was observed a few times. V is TRBV30 and J is TRBJ1-4; D ambiguous. Germline CDR1 GTSNPN, CDR2 SVGIG (reference sequence). This CDR3 comprises 16 residues. Between the trimmed V and J ends, which lost 0 bases and 2 bases, there was a span of 13 bases. In DNA, the CDR3 is TGTGCCTGGAGTGTAGGAGGGATTAATACTAATGAAAAACTGTTTTTT. It specifies CAWSVGGINTNEKLFF.

This chain links TRBV6-5 with TRBJ2-7; D is possibly TRBD1 or TRBD2 (5 bases each). This CDR3 has 14 amino acids. Trimming stripped 6 bases from V and 4 bases from J, with 16 bases between. In germline, CDR1 is MNHEY, CDR2 SVGAGI. In DNA, the CDR3 is TGTGCCAGCAGGGGACGCATAGGGGCTTACGAGCAGTACTTC. This encodes CASRGRIGAYEQYF.

This rearrangement joins TRBV15 to TRBJ1-1; the D gene is possibly TRBD1 (5 bases). Germline CDR1 reads LNHNV; CDR2 reads YYDKDF (reference sequence). The CDR3 loop spans 16 amino acids. Trimming took 5 bases from V and 9 from J, leaving 25 bases between them. CDR3 amino acids: CATSSTPGAGTHQAFF. DNA of the CDR3: TGTGCCACCAGCTCGACGCCTGGGGCAGGGACCCATCAAGCTTTCTTT.

The V call is TRBV6-5, the J call TRBJ2-5; D call uncertain. V lost 1 base to trimming and J lost 1 base, with 13 bases between them. Germline CDR1 reads MNHEY; CDR2 reads SVGAGI. This CDR3 region has 16 residues. The DNA for the CDR3 is TGTGCCAGCAGTTACTACGCTCTAAGCGTCCAAGAGACCCAGTACTTC. Amino acid sequence: CASSYYALSVQETQYF.

The chain links TRBV10-3 to TRBJ1-2; perhaps TRBD1 as D (5 bases). With 0 bases removed from V and 4 bases from J, the gap between germline ends came to 12 bases. Germline V gene sequence: CDR1 ENHRY, CDR2 SYGVKD. CDR3 length equals 15 residues. The CDR3 loop is CAISESVAGTYGYTF. CDR3 DNA sequence: TGTGCCATCAGTGAGTCGGTCGCAGGGACCTATGGCTACACCTTC.

The chain recombines TRBV28 with TRBJ2-7; 8 positions match TRBD2. The V and J ends lost 4 bases and 5 bases, in that order; junction bases with no gene match: 16. This CDR3 region has 17 residues. Germline V gene data show CDR1 as MDHEN and CDR2 as SYDVKM. The CDR3 nucleotides read TGTGCCAGCAGTTCACCACAGCGGGAGAGCTTAGGCGACGAGCAGTACTTC. It specifies CASSSPQRESLGDEQYF.

This rearrangement joins TRBV15 to TRBJ2-1; 7 bases match TRBD2. The CDR3 runs to 15 residues. Germline assignment: CDR1 LNHNV and CDR2 YYDKDF (reference sequence). V was pared by 0 bases and J by 8 bases, with 7 bases of the junction left unmatched. CDR3 residues: CATSRDGLEGDEQFF. In DNA form, the CDR3 reads TGTGCCACCAGCAGAGACGGACTAGAAGGGGATGAGCAGTTCTTC.

This rearrangement joins TRBV25-1 to TRBJ1-4; D might be TRBD1 (6 bases). Trimming stripped 6 bases from V and 1 base from J, with 15 bases between. CDR3 length equals 16 residues. The V gene's germline CDR1 is MGHDK and CDR2 SYGVNS. This CDR3 reads CASRGALGRTNEKLFF. CDR3 bases: TGTGCCAGCAGGGGGGCCCTCGGCAGAACTAATGAAAAACTGTTTTTT.

The V and J genes are TRBV28 and TRBJ2-3, with D hard to call. With 8 bases removed from V and 13 bases from J, the gap between germline ends came to 25 bases. Germline V gene lookup returns CDR1 MDHEN and CDR2 SYDVKM. This CDR3 region has 14 residues. The CDR3 sequence: CASGSTSPGPSKYF. CDR3 bases: TGTGCCAGCGGGTCCACAAGTCCCGGTCCGTCAAAGTATTTT.

This rearrangement joins TRBV27 to TRBJ2-1, with 9 nucleotides matching TRBD2. The CDR3 spans 21 residues. The V segment lost 0 bases and the J segment 0 bases; nucleotides outside the gene matches: 15. Germline assignment: CDR1 MNHEY and CDR2 SMNVEV (reference sequence). CDR3 nucleotides: TGTGCCAGCAGTTTATCGGTGTATCGTCTAGCGGGACAGATCTCCTACAATGAGCAGTTCTTC. Its translation is CASSLSVYRLAGQISYNEQFF.

The chain couples TRBV7-6 to TRBJ2-1, with D uncertain. V was clipped by 5 bases and J by 8 bases, with 19 bases between them. This CDR3 comprises 15 residues. Germline loops: CDR1 SGHVS, CDR2 FNYEAQ. The CDR3 sequence is CASSTSPRPAHEQFF. The CDR3 DNA reads as TGTGCCAGCAGCACAAGTCCCAGACCAGCCCATGAGCAGTTCTTC.

V is TRBV11-2 and J is TRBJ2-7; D tentatively reads TRBD1 or TRBD2 (5 bases each). CDR1 is SGHAT, CDR2 FQNNGV, per germline. V dropped 1 base and J dropped 6 bases, with 10 bases sitting between them. The CDR3 length is 13 residues. CDR3 region: CASSLVAGAEQYF. The CDR3 nucleotides read TGTGCCAGCAGCTTAGTCGCCGGGGCCGAGCAGTACTTC.

The gene calls are TRBV7-2 and TRBJ2-7, with 11 bases aligning to TRBD2. Germline trimming cut 1 base from V and 4 bases from J; bases unmatched to any gene: 9. The germline V gene has CDR1 SGHTA and CDR2 FQGNSA. The CDR3 is made up of 17 amino acids. The CDR3 sequence is CASSLEVAGGPGYEQYF. CDR3 DNA sequence: TGTGCCAGCAGCTTAGAGGTAGCGGGAGGGCCGGGTTACGAGCAGTACTTC.

The chain employs TRBV7-2 and TRBJ2-7; D unresolved. In germline, CDR1 is SGHTA, CDR2 FQGNSA. The ends were cut back, 0 bases at V and 4 bases at J, with 10 bases in the middle. This CDR3 is built from 14 residues. DNA for the CDR3: TGTGCCAGCAGCTTAGCCTCTTTGGGTTACGAGCAGTACTTC. Protein product: CASSLASLGYEQYF.

This clone appeared a single time. The J gene is TRBJ2-1, the V gene TRBV28; 10 bases fit TRBD2. Germline trimming cut 7 bases from V and 6 bases from J; bases unmatched to any gene: 6. The CDR3 is 14 amino acids. CDR1 MDHEN and CDR2 SYDVKM come from the germline V gene. The CDR3 region is CASIGLAETNEQFF. In DNA, the CDR3 is TGTGCCAGCATAGGACTAGCGGAGACCAATGAGCAGTTCTTC.

The chain is built from TRBV2 and TRBJ1-5; the match to TRBD1 covers 9 bases. This CDR3 is 15 amino acids long. CDR1 and CDR2 (germline): SNHLY, FYNNEI. Trimming cost V 5 bases and J 5 bases; bases outside gene matches: 7. The CDR3 sequence: CASSPRTGVDQPQHF. In DNA form, the CDR3 reads TGTGCCAGCAGTCCCCGGACAGGGGTCGATCAGCCCCAGCATTTT.

The chain is built from TRBV7-6 and TRBJ2-1; no reliable D call. The length of the CDR3 is 15 residues. The V and J ends lost 5 bases and 3 bases respectively, with 14 bases between them. Germline V gives CDR1 SGHVS, CDR2 FNYEAQ. CDR3: CASSRLSQSYNEQFF. The CDR3 coding sequence is TGTGCCAGCAGCCGTCTTTCACAAAGCTACAATGAGCAGTTCTTC.

The CDR3 loop is CAIGAEVGNQPQHF. Here the CDR3 DNA reads TGTGCCATCGGGGCGGAGGTTGGGAATCAGCCCCAGCATTTT. This rearrangement joins TRBV10-3 to TRBJ1-5, with a weak D call TRBD1 (5 bases). V lost 8 bases to trimming and J lost 4 bases, with 15 bases between them. Germline-derived CDR1 and CDR2 are ENHRY and SYGVKD. The CDR3 covers 14 residues.

This clone was picked up one time. This sequence joins TRBV10-2 and TRBJ1-2; D unclear. Germline loops: CDR1 WSHSY, CDR2 SAAADI. Trimming took off 6 bases at V and 3 bases at J, with 11 bases between the two ends. This CDR3 spans 13 amino acids. This chain's CDR3 is CASSPDGDYGYTF. CDR3 bases: TGCGCCAGCAGCCCGGACGGGGACTATGGCTACACCTTC.

The chain combines TRBV10-1 with TRBJ2-7; TRBD1 might be the D (6 bases). The CDR3 extends over 13 amino acids. The V and J ends lost 10 bases and 3 bases respectively, with 16 bases between them. Germline V gives CDR1 WNHNN, CDR2 SYGVQD (reference sequence). CDR3 protein: CATATGGNYEQYF. The CDR3 nucleotides read TGCGCCACCGCGACAGGAGGAAACTACGAGCAGTACTTC.

V usage is TRBV18 and J usage is TRBJ2-5; no clear D. CDR3 length: 15 amino acids. The germline V gene has CDR1 KGHSH and CDR2 LQKENI. Trimming shortened V by 2 bases and J by 2 bases, and 12 bases separated the two germline ends. The CDR3 protein is CASSPFWRGQETQYF. The CDR3 DNA follows: TGTGCCAGCTCACCATTCTGGCGCGGTCAAGAGACCCAGTACTTC.

This chain connects TRBV5-1 to TRBJ2-7, with 10 bases that match TRBD1. V gave up 0 bases and J gave up 5 bases; unmatched junction bases: 5. Germline V CDR1 and CDR2: SGHRS, YFSETQ. The CDR3 totals 15 residues. CDR3 sequence reads: CASSLVDRGRDEQYF. CDR3 sequence (DNA): TGCGCCAGCAGCTTGGTAGACAGGGGGCGAGACGAGCAGTACTTC. The variable domain in full, completed from reference TRBV5-1 and TRBJ2-7, reads KAGVTQTPRYLIKTRGQQVTLSCSPISGHRSVSWYQQTPGQGLQFLFEYFSETQRNKGNFPGRFSGRQFSNSRSEMNVSTLELGDSALYLCASSLVDRGRDEQYFGPGTRLTVT.

The V and J genes are TRBV27 and TRBJ2-5; 10 bases are shared with TRBD2. V gave up 2 bases and J gave up 0 bases; unmatched junction bases: 6. This CDR3 has 17 residues. Germline values: CDR1 MNHEY, CDR2 SMNVEV (reference sequence). CDR3 loop: CASSLGRLAGYQETQYF. CDR3 DNA sequence: TGTGCCAGCAGTTTAGGTCGACTAGCGGGTTACCAAGAGACCCAGTACTTC.

The rearrangement uses TRBV7-9 and TRBJ2-2; no reliable D call. Trimming removed 4 bases from V and 5 bases from J, with 11 bases in between. Per the germline V gene, CDR1 is SEHNR and CDR2 is FQNEAQ (reference sequence). This CDR3 contains 14 residues. The CDR3 nucleotides read TGTGCCAGCAGCTCGCAGTCGGTTACCGGGGAGCTGTTTTTT. Translating it yields CASSSQSVTGELFF.

This chain connects TRBV28 to TRBJ2-5, with TRBD1 identical over 7 bases. This CDR3 region has 16 residues. The germline V gene has CDR1 MDHEN and CDR2 SYDVKM. The V gene end was trimmed by 5 bases and the J gene end by 5 bases; junction bases not matched to a gene: 14. DNA of the CDR3: TGTGCCAGCAGTCTCGGTAAGGGGGCCCGGACGGAGACCCAGTACTTC. Translation: CASSLGKGARTETQYF. The whole variable domain, filled in from reference TRBV28 and TRBJ2-5, reads DVKVTQSSRYLVKRTGEKVFLECVQDMDHENMFWYRQDPGLGLRLIYFSYDVKMKEKGDIPEGYSVSREKKERFSLILESASTNQTSMYLCASSLGKGARTETQYFGPGTRLLVL.

V and J are TRBV4-1 and TRBJ1-1; D unclear. Trimming removed 1 base from V and 0 bases from J, with 6 bases in between. The CDR3 is 14 amino acids. The germline V gene has CDR1 MGHRA and CDR2 YSYEKL. CDR3: CASSQVGLNTEAFF. In DNA, the CDR3 is TGCGCCAGCAGCCAAGTGGGCTTGAACACTGAAGCTTTCTTT.

CDR3 residues: CASSLDGDEQFF. Written as DNA, the CDR3 is TGTGCCAGCAGCTTAGATGGGGATGAGCAGTTCTTC. The V and J genes are TRBV11-3 and TRBJ2-1; no firm D call. Germline V gene lookup returns CDR1 SGHNT and CDR2 YENEEA. V was cut by 0 bases and J by 8 bases, with 5 bases left in between. CDR3 length: 12 residues.

This clone appeared a single time. V and J are TRBV20-1 and TRBJ1-4; no clear D. There are 11 residues in the CDR3. Trimming took off 5 bases at V and 8 bases at J, with 9 bases between the two ends. From germline, CDR1 is DFQATT and CDR2 SNEGSKA (reference sequence). CDR3 bases: TGCAGTGCTCCAGGAAGGGAAAAACTGTTTTTT. Its translation: CSAPGREKLFF.

The V call is TRBV9, the J call TRBJ2-7, with TRBD2 matching over 7 bases. The CDR3 has 15 amino acids. Germline values: CDR1 SGDLS, CDR2 YYNGEE. The trim removed 0 bases at V and 0 bases at J, leaving 3 bases unmatched. This CDR3 is CASSVAGGLSYEQYF. The CDR3 DNA sequence: TGTGCCAGCAGCGTAGCGGGAGGTCTCTCCTACGAGCAGTACTTC.